The 25 T cell receptor beta chains below all came from one sample that was sequenced in a study of cytomegalovirus exposure and HLA in healthy donors. Use of 60 Vbeta and 13 Jbeta primers characterized the PCR. Some clones are missing from TCRdb's copy, which holds only in-frame ones; the method was immunoSEQ multiplex PCR. The sample holds about 200,000 clones, approximately 78% seen once. Specimen: PBMCs. The receptors originated from a male donor in good health and CMV-seronegative.

The chain joins TRBV9 to TRBJ2-5; 14 positions agree with TRBD2. Per germline, CDR1 SGDLS and CDR2 YYNGEE. V was pared by 3 bases and J by 5 bases, with 6 bases of the junction left unmatched. This CDR3 region has 16 residues. The CDR3 coding sequence is TGTGCCAGCAGCGCGGGACTAGCGGGAGTTGAGGAGACCCAGTACTTC. This codes for CASSAGLAGVEETQYF.

This rearrangement joins TRBV2 to TRBJ2-7, with 7 positions matching TRBD2. Germline CDR1 SNHLY, CDR2 FYNNEI. Unmatched junction bases numbered 13, after V lost 3 bases and J lost 5 bases. The CDR3 runs to 16 residues. CDR3 sequence (DNA): TGTGCCAGCAGTGATTCGGGGAGGGCCCTCGGGGACGAGCAGTACTTC. Translated: CASSDSGRALGDEQYF.

J is TRBJ2-5 and V is TRBV7-8; 8 bases agree with TRBD2. The CDR3 totals 16 residues. V shed 5 bases and J 5 bases; nucleotides not matched to a gene: 13. Germline-derived CDR1 and CDR2 are SGHVS and FQNEAQ. CDR3 residues: CASSEGAGGRGETQYF. The CDR3 DNA is TGTGCCAGCAGCGAAGGTGCGGGGGGACGCGGTGAGACCCAGTACTTC.

The chain links TRBV2 to TRBJ2-1; 8 bases fit TRBD1. CDR1 SNHLY and CDR2 FYNNEI come from the germline V gene. V lost 6 bases, J lost 9 bases, and 16 bases stayed unmatched. This CDR3 has 16 amino acids. The CDR3 DNA reads as TGTGCCAGCAGGAAGGCCCTTGAGACAGGGGTGGGTGAGCAGTTCTTC. Protein product: CASRKALETGVGEQFF.

The V gene is TRBV5-1, the J gene TRBJ2-1; 8 bases map to TRBD1. The CDR3 runs 15 residues. From germline, CDR1 is SGHRS and CDR2 YFSETQ. The trim removed 2 bases at V and 7 bases at J, leaving 8 bases unmatched. This chain's CDR3 is CASSLRQGTGNEQFF. Here the CDR3 DNA reads TGCGCCAGCAGCTTACGACAGGGGACCGGGAATGAGCAGTTCTTC.

V usage is TRBV6-5 and J usage is TRBJ2-3; 8 nucleotides align to TRBD1. CDR3 length equals 15 residues. Germline values: CDR1 MNHEY, CDR2 SVGAGI. V shed 6 bases, J shed 0 bases, and the junction held 5 bases outside the gene matches. Here the CDR3 DNA reads TGTGCCAGCAGAATCGACAGGGGAAGCACAGATACGCAGTATTTT. Protein product: CASRIDRGSTDTQYF.

The chain employs TRBV7-3 and TRBJ2-3; tentatively, D is TRBD2 (6 bases). Trimming took 8 bases from V and 0 from J, leaving 9 bases between them. The CDR3 runs 13 residues. The germline gives CDR1 SGHTA, CDR2 FQGTGA. The CDR3 loop is CASAGTSTDTQYF. DNA for the CDR3: TGTGCCAGCGCGGGAACTAGCACAGATACGCAGTATTTT.

The chain couples TRBV28 to TRBJ1-2, with D perhaps TRBD1 (6 bases). CDR3 length: 12 amino acids. Trimming stripped 4 bases from V and 5 bases from J, with 8 bases between. Looked up from germline, CDR1 is MDHEN and CDR2 is SYDVKM. The CDR3 sequence: CASSSDRYGYTF. The CDR3 bases are TGTGCCAGCAGTTCGGACAGATATGGCTACACCTTC.

The chain combines TRBV4-1 with TRBJ2-5; TRBD1 matches 9 bases. V shed 3 bases, J shed 5 bases, and the junction held 4 bases outside the gene matches. Per the germline V gene, CDR1 is MGHRA and CDR2 is YSYEKL. This CDR3 comprises 14 residues. The CDR3 reads CASSQGQGRETQYF. The CDR3 region has the DNA TGCGCCAGCAGCCAGGGACAGGGTCGCGAGACCCAGTACTTC.

V is TRBV2 and J is TRBJ2-5, with 7 bases that match TRBD1. Germline V lookup: CDR1 SNHLY, CDR2 FYNNEI. This CDR3 has 10 amino acids. The trim removed 8 bases at V and 9 bases at J, leaving 3 bases unmatched. The CDR3, as DNA: TGTGCCAGCCGGCAGGGGGCCCAGTACTTC. This translates into CASRQGAQYF.

In DNA form, the CDR3 reads TGTGCCAGTTCAACAGGGGGTTCCTATGGCTACACCTTC. Residues: CASSTGGSYGYTF. The gene calls are TRBV19 and TRBJ1-2, with TRBD1 matching over 8 bases. V trimming: 8 bases; J trimming: 4 bases; junction bases outside the gene matches: 6. From germline, CDR1 is LNHDA and CDR2 SQIVND (reference sequence). The CDR3 spans 13 residues.

The chain uses TRBV2 and TRBJ2-6; the match to TRBD1 covers 8 bases. V was pared by 3 bases and J by 0 bases, with 4 bases of the junction left unmatched. The CDR3 totals 17 residues. Germline V gene lookup returns CDR1 SNHLY and CDR2 FYNNEI. CDR3 nucleotide sequence: TGTGCCAGCAGTGAGGGGGACAGGATCTCTGGGGCCAACGTCCTGACTTTC. This translates into CASSEGDRISGANVLTF.

The chain has TRBV9 and TRBJ2-1; maybe TRBD1 (6 bases). Per the germline V gene, CDR1 is SGDLS and CDR2 is YYNGEE. V was clipped by 0 bases and J by 8 bases, with 15 bases between them. The CDR3 covers 15 residues. CDR3 region: CASSVGTDRTDEQFF. As DNA, the CDR3 is TGTGCCAGCAGCGTAGGGACAGACCGGACCGATGAGCAGTTCTTC.

J is TRBJ2-7 and V is TRBV5-6; 8 bases map to TRBD1. CDR3 size: 15 residues. V was clipped by 4 bases and J by 0 bases; unmatched bases: 6. The V gene's germline CDR1 is SGHDT and CDR2 YYEEEE. As DNA, the CDR3 is TGTGCCAGCAGCCCCGGGACAGGTGTCTCCTACGAGCAGTACTTC. Its translation: CASSPGTGVSYEQYF.

This clone appeared once. This chain joins TRBV2 and TRBJ2-5, with a tentative D call TRBD2 (5 bases). The V and J ends lost 3 bases and 2 bases respectively, with 7 bases between them. Germline CDR1 reads SNHLY; CDR2 reads FYNNEI. The CDR3 is 13 amino acids. In nucleotides, the CDR3 is TGTGCCAGCAGTGAGGACTCACAAGAGACCCAGTACTTC. It translates to CASSEDSQETQYF.

This clone was seen a few times. This chain joins TRBV4-1 and TRBJ1-5; possibly TRBD1 for D (6 bases). V lost 0 bases and J 2 bases, leaving 11 bases between the germline ends. Germline V lookup: CDR1 MGHRA, CDR2 YSYEKL. CDR3 length: 16 residues. DNA of the CDR3: TGCGCCAGCAGCCAAGAAATAGACAGGCGCAATCAGCCCCAGCATTTT. Its translation is CASSQEIDRRNQPQHF.

This chain links TRBV28 with TRBJ2-3; 8 bases line up with TRBD1. Per germline, CDR1 MDHEN and CDR2 SYDVKM. The CDR3 loop spans 14 amino acids. Losses at the gene ends were 9 bases for V and 1 base for J; bases not matched to a gene: 6. The CDR3 sequence: CASGGQGRTDTQYF. For the CDR3, the DNA is TGTGCCAGTGGCGGACAGGGACGCACAGATACGCAGTATTTT.

The V call is TRBV6-1, the J call TRBJ1-1; D remains ambiguous. V gave up 7 bases and J gave up 4 bases, with 13 bases separating them. From germline, CDR1 is MNHNS and CDR2 SASEGT. The CDR3 extends over 13 amino acids. CDR3 sequence reads: CASTGSGFTEAFF. The DNA for the CDR3 is TGTGCCAGCACTGGATCGGGGTTCACTGAAGCTTTCTTT.

V is TRBV30 and J is TRBJ2-3, with a possible D match to TRBD1 (5 bases). This CDR3 has 15 amino acids. The V gene lost 5 bases and the J gene lost 1 base, with 16 bases spanning the gap. Germline V gene lookup returns CDR1 GTSNPN and CDR2 SVGIG (reference sequence). CDR3 amino acids: CAWGKGLSGTDTQYF. CDR3 nucleotides: TGTGCCTGGGGAAAGGGGCTTTCCGGCACAGATACGCAGTATTTT.

The V gene is TRBV9, the J gene TRBJ1-1; D is uncertain. The CDR3 sequence is 12 residues long. V was clipped by 0 bases and J by 3 bases, with 3 bases between them. Germline V gene data show CDR1 as SGDLS and CDR2 as YYNGEE. CDR3 amino acids: CASSVEHTEAFF. CDR3 coding DNA: TGTGCCAGCAGCGTAGAGCACACTGAAGCTTTCTTT.

This clone was detected a few times. This chain connects TRBV7-8 to TRBJ1-1; D is uncertain. This CDR3 has 13 residues. Germline-derived CDR1 and CDR2 are SGHVS and FQNEAQ. V lost 5 bases and J 2 bases, leaving 9 bases between the germline ends. CDR3 amino acids: CASSRTENTEAFF. The CDR3 nucleotides read TGTGCCAGCAGCAGAACAGAAAACACTGAAGCTTTCTTT.

This clone has a handful of counts. V is TRBV7-2 and J is TRBJ2-7, with TRBD2 matching 7 bases. The CDR3 covers 18 residues. Trimming at V came to 2 bases and at J to 0 bases, leaving 13 bases not matched to a gene. Germline V lookup: CDR1 SGHTA, CDR2 FQGNSA. The CDR3 DNA sequence: TGTGCCAGCAGCTTATCGTTCCATTGGCGGGAGAGCTCCTACGAGCAGTACTTC. This translates into CASSLSFHWRESSYEQYF.

The chain couples TRBV2 to TRBJ2-7, with D perhaps TRBD1 (6 bases). Germline CDR1 reads SNHLY; CDR2 reads FYNNEI. This CDR3 has 15 residues. V lost 0 bases and J 4 bases, leaving 13 bases between the germline ends. CDR3 region: CASSEAQGWDYEQYF. The DNA for the CDR3 is TGTGCCAGCAGTGAAGCGCAGGGGTGGGATTACGAGCAGTACTTC. Based on the CDR3 plus reference TRBV2 and TRBJ2-7, the full variable domain is EPEVTQTPSHQVTQMGQEVILRCVPISNHLYFYWYRQILGQKVEFLVSFYNNEISEKSEIFDDQFSVERPDGSNFTLKIRSTKLEDSAMYFCASSEAQGWDYEQYFGPGTRLTVT.

V is TRBV2 and J is TRBJ2-1; the match to TRBD2 covers 8 bases. CDR3 size: 14 residues. Germline CDR1 reads SNHLY; CDR2 reads FYNNEI. The J segment lost 14 bases and the V segment lost 10 bases, leaving 19 bases of the junction unmatched. The CDR3 loop is CATDGSGSPGGEFF. DNA of the CDR3: TGTGCCACCGACGGAAGCGGGAGCCCGGGGGGGGAGTTCTTC.

This clone was detected once. The genes are TRBV6-5 and TRBJ1-1; tentatively, D is TRBD1 (6 bases). This CDR3 spans 15 amino acids. Germline lookup yields CDR1 MNHEY and CDR2 SVGAGI. Trimming left V 4 bases short and J 0 bases short, with 12 bases between. The CDR3 reads CASSFKTGMNTEAFF. Written as DNA, the CDR3 is TGTGCCAGCAGTTTCAAGACAGGAATGAACACTGAAGCTTTCTTT.